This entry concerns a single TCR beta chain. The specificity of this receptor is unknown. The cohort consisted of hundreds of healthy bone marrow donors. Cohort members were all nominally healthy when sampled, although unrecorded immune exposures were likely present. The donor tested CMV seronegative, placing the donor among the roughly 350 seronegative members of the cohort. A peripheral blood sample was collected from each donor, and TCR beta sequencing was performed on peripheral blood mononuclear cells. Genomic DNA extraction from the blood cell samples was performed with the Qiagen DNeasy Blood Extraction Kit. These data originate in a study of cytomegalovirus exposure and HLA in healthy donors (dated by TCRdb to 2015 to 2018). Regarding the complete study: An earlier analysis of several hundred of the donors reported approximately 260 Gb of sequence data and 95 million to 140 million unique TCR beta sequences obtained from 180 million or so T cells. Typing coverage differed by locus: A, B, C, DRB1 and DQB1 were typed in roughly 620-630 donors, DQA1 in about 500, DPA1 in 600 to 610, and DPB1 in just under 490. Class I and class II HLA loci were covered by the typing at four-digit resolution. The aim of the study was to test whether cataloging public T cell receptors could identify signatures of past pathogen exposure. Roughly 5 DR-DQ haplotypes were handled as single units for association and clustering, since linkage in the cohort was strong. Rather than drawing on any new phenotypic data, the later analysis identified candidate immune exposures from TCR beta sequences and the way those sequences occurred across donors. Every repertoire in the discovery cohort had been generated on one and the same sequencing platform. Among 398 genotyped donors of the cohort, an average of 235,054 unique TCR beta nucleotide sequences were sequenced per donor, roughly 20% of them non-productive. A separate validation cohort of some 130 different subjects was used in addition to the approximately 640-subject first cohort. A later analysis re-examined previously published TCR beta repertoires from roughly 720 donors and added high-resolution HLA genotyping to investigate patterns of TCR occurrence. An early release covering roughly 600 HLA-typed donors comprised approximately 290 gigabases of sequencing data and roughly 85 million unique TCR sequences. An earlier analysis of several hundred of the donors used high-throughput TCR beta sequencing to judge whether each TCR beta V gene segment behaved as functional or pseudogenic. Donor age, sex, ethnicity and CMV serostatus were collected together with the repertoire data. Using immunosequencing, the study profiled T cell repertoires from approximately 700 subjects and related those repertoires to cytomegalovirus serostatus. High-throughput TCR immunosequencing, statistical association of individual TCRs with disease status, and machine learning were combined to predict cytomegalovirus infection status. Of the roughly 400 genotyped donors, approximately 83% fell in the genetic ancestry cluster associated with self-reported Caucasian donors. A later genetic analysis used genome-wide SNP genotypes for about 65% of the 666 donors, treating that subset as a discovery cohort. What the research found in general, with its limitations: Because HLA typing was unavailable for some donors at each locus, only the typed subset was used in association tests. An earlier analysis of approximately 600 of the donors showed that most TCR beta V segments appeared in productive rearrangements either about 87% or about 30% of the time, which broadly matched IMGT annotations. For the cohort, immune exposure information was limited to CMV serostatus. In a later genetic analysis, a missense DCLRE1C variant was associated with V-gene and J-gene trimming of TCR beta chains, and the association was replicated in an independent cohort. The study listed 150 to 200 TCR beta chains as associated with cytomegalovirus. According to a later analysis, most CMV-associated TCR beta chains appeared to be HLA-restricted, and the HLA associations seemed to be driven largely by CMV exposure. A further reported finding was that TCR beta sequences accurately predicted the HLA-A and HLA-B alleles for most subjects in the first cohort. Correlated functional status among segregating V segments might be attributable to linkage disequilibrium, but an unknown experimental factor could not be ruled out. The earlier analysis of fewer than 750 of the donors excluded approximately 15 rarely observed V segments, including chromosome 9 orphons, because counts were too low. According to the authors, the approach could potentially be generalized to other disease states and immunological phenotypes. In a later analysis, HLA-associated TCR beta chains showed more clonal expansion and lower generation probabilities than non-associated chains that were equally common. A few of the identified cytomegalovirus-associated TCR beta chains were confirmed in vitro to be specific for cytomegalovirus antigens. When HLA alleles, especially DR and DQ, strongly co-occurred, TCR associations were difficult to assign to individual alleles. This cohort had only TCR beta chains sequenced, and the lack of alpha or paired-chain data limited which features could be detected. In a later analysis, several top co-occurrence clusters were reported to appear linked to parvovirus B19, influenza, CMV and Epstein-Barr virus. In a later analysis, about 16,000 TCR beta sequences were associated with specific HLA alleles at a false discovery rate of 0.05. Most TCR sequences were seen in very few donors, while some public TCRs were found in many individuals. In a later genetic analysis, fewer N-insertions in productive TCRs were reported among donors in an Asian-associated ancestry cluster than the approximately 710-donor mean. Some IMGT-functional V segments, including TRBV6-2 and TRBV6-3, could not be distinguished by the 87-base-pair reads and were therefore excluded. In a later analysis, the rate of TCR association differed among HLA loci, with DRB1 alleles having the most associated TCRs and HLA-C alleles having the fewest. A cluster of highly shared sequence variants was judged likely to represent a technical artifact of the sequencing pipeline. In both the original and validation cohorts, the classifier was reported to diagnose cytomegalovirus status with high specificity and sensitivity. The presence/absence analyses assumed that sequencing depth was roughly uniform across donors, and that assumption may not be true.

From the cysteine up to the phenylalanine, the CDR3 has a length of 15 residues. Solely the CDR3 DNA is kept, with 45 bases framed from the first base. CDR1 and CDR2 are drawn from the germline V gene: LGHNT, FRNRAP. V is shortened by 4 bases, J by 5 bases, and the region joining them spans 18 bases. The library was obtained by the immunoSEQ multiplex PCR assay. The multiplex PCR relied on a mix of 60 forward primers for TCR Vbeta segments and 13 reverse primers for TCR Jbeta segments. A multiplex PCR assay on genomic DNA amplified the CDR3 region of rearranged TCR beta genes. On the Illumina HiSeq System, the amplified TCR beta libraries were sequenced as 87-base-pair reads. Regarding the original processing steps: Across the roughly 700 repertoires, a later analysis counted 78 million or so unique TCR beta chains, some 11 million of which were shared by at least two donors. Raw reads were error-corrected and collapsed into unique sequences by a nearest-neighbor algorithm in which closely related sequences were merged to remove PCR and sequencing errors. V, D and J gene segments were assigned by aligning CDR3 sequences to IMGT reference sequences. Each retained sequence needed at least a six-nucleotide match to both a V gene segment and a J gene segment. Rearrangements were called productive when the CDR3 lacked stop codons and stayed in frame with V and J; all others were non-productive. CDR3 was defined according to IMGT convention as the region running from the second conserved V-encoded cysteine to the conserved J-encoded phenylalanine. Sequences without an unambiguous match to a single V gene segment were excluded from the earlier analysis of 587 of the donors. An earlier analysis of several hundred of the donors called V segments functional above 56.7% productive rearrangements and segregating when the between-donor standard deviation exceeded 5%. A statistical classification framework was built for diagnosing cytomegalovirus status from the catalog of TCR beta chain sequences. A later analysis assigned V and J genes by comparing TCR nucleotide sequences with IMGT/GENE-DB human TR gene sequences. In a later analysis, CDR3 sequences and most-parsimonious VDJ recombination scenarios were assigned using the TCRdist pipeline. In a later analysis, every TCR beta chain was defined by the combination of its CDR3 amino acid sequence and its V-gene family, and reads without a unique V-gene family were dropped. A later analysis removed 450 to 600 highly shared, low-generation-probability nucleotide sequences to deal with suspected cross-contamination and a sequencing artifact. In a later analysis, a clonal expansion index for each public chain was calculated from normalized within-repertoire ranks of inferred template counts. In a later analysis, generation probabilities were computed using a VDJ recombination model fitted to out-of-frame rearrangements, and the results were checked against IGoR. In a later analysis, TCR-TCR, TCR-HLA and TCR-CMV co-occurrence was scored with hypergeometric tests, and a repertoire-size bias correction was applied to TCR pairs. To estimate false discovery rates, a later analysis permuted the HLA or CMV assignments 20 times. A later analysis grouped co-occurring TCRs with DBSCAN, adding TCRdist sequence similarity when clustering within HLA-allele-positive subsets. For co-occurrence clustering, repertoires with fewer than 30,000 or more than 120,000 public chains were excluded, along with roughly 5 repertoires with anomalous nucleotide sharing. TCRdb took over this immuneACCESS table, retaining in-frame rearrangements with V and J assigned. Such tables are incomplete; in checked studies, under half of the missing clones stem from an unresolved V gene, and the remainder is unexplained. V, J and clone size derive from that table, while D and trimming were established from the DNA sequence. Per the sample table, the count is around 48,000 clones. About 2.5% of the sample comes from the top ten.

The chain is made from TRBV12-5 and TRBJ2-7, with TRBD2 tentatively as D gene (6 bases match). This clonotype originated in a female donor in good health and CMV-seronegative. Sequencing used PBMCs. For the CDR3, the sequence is CASGSTPGAGDEQYF. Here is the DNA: TGTGCTAGTGGTTCCACGCCCGGAGCGGGTGACGAGCAGTACTTC.